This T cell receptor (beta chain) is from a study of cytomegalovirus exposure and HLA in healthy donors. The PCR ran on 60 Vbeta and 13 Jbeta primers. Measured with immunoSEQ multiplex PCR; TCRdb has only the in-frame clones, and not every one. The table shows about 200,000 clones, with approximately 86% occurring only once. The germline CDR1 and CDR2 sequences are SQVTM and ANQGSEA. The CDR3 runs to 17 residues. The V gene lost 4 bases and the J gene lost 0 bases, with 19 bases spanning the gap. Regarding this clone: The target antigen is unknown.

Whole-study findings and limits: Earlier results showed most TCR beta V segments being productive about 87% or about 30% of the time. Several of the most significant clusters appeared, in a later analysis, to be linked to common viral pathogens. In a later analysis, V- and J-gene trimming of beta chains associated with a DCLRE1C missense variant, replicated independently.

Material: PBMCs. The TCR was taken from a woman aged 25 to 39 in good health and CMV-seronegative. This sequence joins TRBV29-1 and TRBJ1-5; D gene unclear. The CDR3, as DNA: TGCAGCGTTGTAGGGCGGGATACCAACCGTAGCAATCAGCCCCAGCATTTT. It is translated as CSVVGRDTNRSNQPQHF.